The subject of this entry is one TCR beta chain. Its antigen is still unknown. This entry comes from a study of cytomegalovirus exposure and HLA in healthy donors. General study findings and limits: Trimming of TCR beta V- and J-genes showed a link, identified in a later analysis, to a missense DCLRE1C variant.

The V segment lost 6 bases and the J segment 6 bases; nucleotides outside the gene matches: 5. This CDR3 is built from 14 residues. The V gene's germline CDR1 is MNHNY and CDR2 SVGAGI (reference sequence). The PCR used 60 Vbeta and 13 Jbeta primers. TCRdb's copy holds only in-frame clones and misses some; the assay was immunoSEQ multiplex PCR. The listing records 150,000 to 200,000 clones. This chain links TRBV6-6 with TRBJ2-3; 11 bases align to TRBD2. This clonotype was obtained from a woman aged 18-29 years in good health and CMV-seropositive. Sample: PBMCs. CDR3 residues: CASRGVAGGDTQYF. The CDR3 DNA sequence: TGTGCCAGCAGGGGGGTAGCGGGAGGGGATACGCAGTATTTT.